This is a list of T cell receptor beta chains from one sample in a study of T cell responses to AZD1222 COVID-19 vaccine. The table came from immunoSEQ multiplex PCR; TCRdb's copy has only in-frame clones and leaves some out. The table records some 150,000 clones, around 92% of them present only once. Source: peripheral blood, taken on day 0 of MenACWY control vaccination. These receptors were taken from an adult in good health. The conserved cysteine and the conserved F or W are not part of the CDR3 here. A D gene is named only where the DNA matches it firmly. Rows may omit the clone size; those that give it use once, few, many or a size class.

abundance	v_gene	j_gene	d_gene	CDR3aa
NA	TRBV6-5	TRBJ1-2	NA	ASRYVGRDGYT
NA	TRBV5-5	TRBJ1-1	NA	ASSLTTVLNTEAF
once	TRBV5-1	TRBJ2-5	NA	ASSRVQETQY
NA	TRBV10-1	TRBJ1-1	NA	ASSARGKAGPRNTEAF
NA	TRBV19	TRBJ2-7	NA	ASSPGAGSYEQY
NA	TRBV7-9	TRBJ1-4	NA	ASSLTVNEKLF
NA	TRBV5-1	TRBJ1-4	TRBD1	ASSPWTGRSTNEKLF
NA	TRBV28	TRBJ1-2	TRBD1	ASRTGLHRGYGYT
NA	TRBV4-3	TRBJ2-1	NA	ASSPSGEGRNNEQF
NA	TRBV30	TRBJ2-2	TRBD2	AWGLAGGRTGELF
few	TRBV7-6	TRBJ2-1	TRBD2	ASSPGTSGSGEQF
NA	TRBV6-2/TRBV6-3	TRBJ1-5	NA	ASSPPDGQPQH
once	TRBV15	TRBJ1-3	TRBD1	ATSRDRRSGNTIY
NA	TRBV28	TRBJ2-1	NA	ASSLVQGAYNEQF
NA	TRBV6-5	TRBJ1-5	NA	ASSYQGGNQPQH
NA	TRBV7-3	TRBJ1-6	TRBD1	ASSKNSRATGDSPLH
NA	TRBV7-3	TRBJ2-7	NA	ASSLTAGHPYEQY
NA	TRBV11-3	TRBJ2-3	NA	ASTSSTDTQY
NA	TRBV24-1	TRBJ2-3	NA	ATSGMSGRGSTDTQY
NA	TRBV5-6	TRBJ1-2	TRBD1	ASRPRQGAGGYT
NA	TRBV27	TRBJ2-2	TRBD2	ASSFRSSGGLGELF
NA	TRBV9	TRBJ2-1	NA	TSSSGVGSYNEQF
NA	TRBV5-6	TRBJ2-2	NA	ASSLLADSPPNTGELF
NA	TRBV5-1	TRBJ1-1	TRBD1	ASSLGTTGGSNTEAF
once	TRBV6-1	TRBJ2-2	NA	ASSEGTSPRGELF
NA	TRBV9	TRBJ2-2	NA	ASSVKLGDTGELF
NA	TRBV2	TRBJ1-6	TRBD1	ASSETGSSPLH
NA	TRBV6-5	TRBJ1-6	NA	ASIIGPSGSPLH
NA	TRBV28	TRBJ1-1	NA	ASSFSGSPEAF
NA	TRBV10-3	TRBJ2-7	NA	AISPDLGTYEQY
NA	TRBV5-1	TRBJ1-2	NA	ASSLGTLLGYGYT
once	TRBV4-3	TRBJ2-1	TRBD2	ASSPGTSGYNEQF
NA	TRBV20-1	TRBJ1-1	NA	SASPGVGNTEAF
NA	TRBV12-3/TRBV12-4	TRBJ1-1	TRBD1	ASSWTGGTEAF
NA	TRBV19	TRBJ1-4	TRBD1	ASSAKRDRENEKLF
NA	TRBV3-1/TRBV3-2	TRBJ2-5	NA	ASSLDTQY
few	TRBV5-8	TRBJ1-5	NA	ASSLLGTGASNQPQH
NA	TRBV5-1	TRBJ2-2	NA	ASSLELSNTGELF
NA	TRBV2	TRBJ2-3	NA	ASSERKSASTDTQY
NA	TRBV3-1/TRBV3-2	TRBJ1-2	NA	ASSQGTGQFYGYT
NA	TRBV6-5	TRBJ1-4	NA	ASRGDGYEKLF
NA	TRBV29-1	TRBJ2-1	TRBD2	SVGGGPSGRALNEQF
NA	TRBV25-1	TRBJ1-6	NA	ASSRGSSPLH
NA	TRBV9	TRBJ2-1	TRBD1	ASSGGQGRGEQF
once	TRBV10-3	TRBJ1-6	TRBD1	AISESLQGANSPLH
NA	TRBV3-1/TRBV3-2	TRBJ2-5	NA	ASSQGRETQY
NA	TRBV7-6	TRBJ2-5	TRBD2	ASSLLSGGSETQY